Listed below are T cell receptor beta chains from one sample, sequenced in a study of CD8 T cells in acute hepatitis C reinfection. Assay used: immunoSEQ multiplex PCR; TCRdb lists only in-frame clones, some missing. The sample comprises about 38,000 clones, 70% to 90% of which are singletons, and about 10% rests with the top ten. Specimen: naive CD8+ T cells from PBMCs. These receptors were taken from a woman under 30 who spontaneously cleared hepatitis C infection. Each CDR3 is given with its conserved first and last residue. D genes are given only for firm matches. Expanded clones are given a class, and other clones once, few, many or no size at all.

j_call clone_size d_call v_call cdr3_aa cdr3_nt
TRBJ2-5 - - TRBV21-1 CASRDREQETQYF TGTGCCAGTCGGGACAGGGAACAAGAGACCCAGTACTTC
TRBJ1-4 few - TRBV7-8 CASSVVESNEKLFF TGTGCCAGCAGCGTTGTTGAGAGTAATGAAAAACTGTTTTTT
TRBJ2-5 - TRBD2 TRBV2 CASSEGGRAEGTQYF TGTGCCAGCAGTGAGGGAGGGAGGGCCGAGGGGACCCAGTACTTC
TRBJ2-3 - TRBD2 TRBV9 CASSSGTRSVTDTQYF TGTGCCAGCAGCTCAGGGACTAGAAGTGTCACAGATACGCAGTATTTT
TRBJ1-1 medium-sized - TRBV11-2 CASSFYGSYEAFF TGTGCCAGCAGCTTCTACGGATCCTATGAAGCTTTCTTT
TRBJ2-1 - - TRBV5-1 CASSFPEGGVSYNEQFF TGCGCCAGCAGCTTCCCAGAGGGGGGGGTCTCCTACAATGAGCAGTTCTTC
TRBJ2-7 - - TRBV4-1 CASSQDGEQYF TGCGCCAGCAGCCAAGATGGAGAGCAGTACTTC
TRBJ2-6 - - TRBV6-4 CASSSKSSRQSRANVLTF TGTGCCAGCAGTAGTAAGAGCTCACGACAAAGTCGGGCCAACGTCCTGACTTTC
TRBJ2-3 - TRBD2 TRBV4-1 CASSHVGTSIGTDTQYF TGCGCCAGCAGCCATGTCGGGACTAGTATTGGCACAGATACGCAGTATTTT
TRBJ1-1 - - TRBV7-9 CASSLLEKNTEAFF TGTGCCAGCAGCTTACTAGAAAAGAACACTGAAGCTTTCTTT
TRBJ1-6 - TRBD1 TRBV5-6 CASSFGTANNSPLHF TGTGCCAGCAGCTTTGGGACAGCCAATAATTCACCCCTCCACTTT
TRBJ1-5 - - TRBV19 CASSSILDSNQPQHF TGTGCCAGTAGTAGCATCCTGGATAGCAATCAGCCCCAGCATTTT
TRBJ2-1 - - TRBV19 CASNSFYNEQFF TGTGCCAGTAATTCGTTTTACAATGAGCAGTTCTTC
TRBJ1-1 - - TRBV7-8 CASTATESGTEAFF TGTGCCAGCACCGCGACCGAAAGTGGCACTGAAGCTTTCTTT
TRBJ1-2 - - TRBV4-1 CASSQSPYGYTF TGCGCCAGCAGCCAATCCCCCTATGGCTACACCTTC
TRBJ2-7 - - TRBV4-1 CASSREEGGSSYEQYF TGCGCCAGCAGCCGCGAGGAGGGAGGTAGCTCCTACGAGCAGTACTTC
TRBJ1-2 - - TRBV28 CASSSEYGYTF TGTGCCAGCAGTTCAGAGTATGGCTACACCTTC
TRBJ2-7 - - TRBV19 CASSIFGGNNYEQYF TGTGCCAGTAGTATCTTCGGAGGGAATAACTACGAGCAGTACTTC
TRBJ2-5 - - TRBV6-5 CASSAGTVRGETQYF TGTGCCAGCAGCGCGGGGACAGTCCGAGGGGAGACCCAGTACTTC
TRBJ2-1 - TRBD2 TRBV27 CASGGTTEDEQFF TGTGCCAGCGGTGGGACTACCGAGGATGAGCAGTTCTTC
TRBJ1-4 - - TRBV7-9 CASSRGTVLNEKLFF TGTGCCAGCAGCCGTGGGACCGTCCTTAATGAAAAACTGTTTTTT
TRBJ2-1 few - TRBV7-8 CASSLIGSGTYNEQFF TGTGCCAGCAGCTTAATAGGGTCGGGAACCTACAATGAGCAGTTCTTC
TRBJ2-2 - - TRBV19 CASSIGSWGGGTGELFF TGTGCCAGTAGTATAGGTTCTTGGGGAGGGGGCACCGGGGAGCTGTTTTTT
TRBJ1-1 - - TRBV7-6 CASSRGDTEAFF TGTGCCAGCAGCCGAGGGGACACTGAAGCTTTCTTT
TRBJ2-7 - TRBD1 TRBV13 CASSWGQSDEQYF TGTGCCAGCAGCTGGGGACAGTCGGACGAGCAGTACTTC
TRBJ2-7 - TRBD1 TRBV2 CARRTGYYEQYF TGTGCCAGACGGACAGGGTACTACGAGCAGTACTTC
TRBJ1-2 once TRBD1 TRBV30 CAWSKSTGNYGYTF TGTGCCTGGAGTAAGTCGACAGGGAACTATGGCTACACCTTC
TRBJ2-7 - - TRBV4-2 CASSPSGDPSYEQYF TGTGCCAGCAGCCCATCGGGGGATCCATCCTACGAGCAGTACTTC
TRBJ2-4 - - TRBV12-5 CASGSSKNIQYF TGTGCTAGTGGATCATCCAAAAACATTCAGTACTTC
TRBJ2-1 - TRBD2 TRBV7-6 CASSSPSGQSSYNEQFF TGTGCCAGCAGCTCTCCTAGCGGCCAGAGCTCCTACAATGAGCAGTTCTTC
TRBJ2-7 - - TRBV6-5 CASSPGTNYEQYF TGTGCCAGCAGCCCCGGGACAAACTACGAGCAGTACTTC
TRBJ1-2 once - TRBV10-2 CASSEETYGYTF TGCGCCAGCAGCGAGGAGACCTATGGCTACACCTTC
TRBJ2-1 - - TRBV6-6 CASSYPDIHEQFF TGTGCCAGCAGTTACCCCGACATTCATGAGCAGTTCTTC
TRBJ2-5 - - TRBV11-2 CASSLAEETQYF TGTGCCAGCAGCTTAGCCGAAGAGACCCAGTACTTC
TRBJ2-1 - - TRBV12-1 CASSFPPTSGTDNEQFF TGTGCCAGCAGCTTCCCACCCACTAGCGGGACAGACAATGAGCAGTTCTTC
TRBJ2-7 - TRBD1 TRBV4-1 CASSQTWTGGTYEQYF TGCGCCAGCAGCCAAACGTGGACAGGAGGAACCTACGAGCAGTACTTC
TRBJ2-7 once TRBD2 TRBV4-1 CASSPGLAGSYEQYF TGCGCCAGCAGCCCGGGACTAGCGGGGTCCTACGAGCAGTACTTC
TRBJ2-3 - - TRBV27 CASSLHPSVKMGTDTQYF TGTGCCAGCAGTTTACACCCTAGCGTTAAGATGGGCACAGATACGCAGTATTTT
TRBJ2-1 - TRBD2 TRBV10-2 CASLTSGRAYNEQFF TGCGCCAGCCTGACTAGCGGGAGGGCCTACAATGAGCAGTTCTTC
TRBJ2-3 - - TRBV6-6 CASSFILNRSDTQYF TGTGCCAGCAGTTTCATCCTTAATAGGTCGGATACGCAGTATTTT
TRBJ2-1 - - TRBV27 CASSLYFVVGLVSDWEQFF TGTGCCAGCAGTTTATATTTTGTCGTAGGGCTAGTAAGTGACTGGGAGCAGTTCTTC
TRBJ2-2 - - TRBV21-1 CASTPFSGELFF TGTGCCAGCACCCCTTTCAGCGGGGAGCTGTTTTTT
TRBJ2-7 - TRBD2 TRBV27 CASSLGGSAAQYF TGTGCCAGCAGTTTAGGCGGGAGTGCGGCGCAGTACTTC
TRBJ1-3 - - TRBV7-3 CASSRQVSGNTIYF TGTGCCAGCAGCCGACAGGTCTCAGGAAACACCATATATTTT
TRBJ1-4 - TRBD1 TRBV27 CASKETGVNEKLFF TGTGCCAGCAAGGAAACAGGGGTTAATGAAAAACTGTTTTTT
TRBJ1-1 - - TRBV10-3 CAITPSQGILVRTEAFF TGTGCCATCACCCCCTCCCAGGGTATTTTAGTTAGGACTGAAGCTTTCTTT
TRBJ1-3 - - TRBV6-1 CASSEARGGGNTIYF TGTGCCAGCAGTGAAGCCAGGGGCGGGGGAAACACCATATATTTT
TRBJ2-1 - - TRBV19 CASSIIGNGLFF TGTGCCAGTAGTATAATCGGGAATGGCTTGTTCTTC
TRBJ2-2 - - TRBV7-3 CASSPPGGRGELFF TGTGCCAGCAGCCCCCCGGGGGGCCGGGGGGAGCTGTTTTTT
TRBJ1-2 - TRBD1 TRBV7-9 CASSPRGTGPNYGYTF TGTGCCAGCAGCCCCAGAGGGACAGGGCCTAACTATGGCTACACCTTC
TRBJ2-7 once TRBD2 TRBV6-5 CASSSPTSPPWEQYF TGTGCCAGCAGTTCGCCGACTAGCCCGCCGTGGGAGCAGTACTTC
TRBJ2-7 - TRBD2 TRBV5-1 CASSFSTSGDIVYEQYF TGCGCCAGCAGCTTTTCGACTAGCGGGGATATAGTATACGAGCAGTACTTC
TRBJ2-1 - - TRBV4-1 CASSQGQGWDNEQFF TGCGCCAGCAGCCAAGGGCAGGGGTGGGACAATGAGCAGTTCTTC